Each of the 2 T cell receptor beta chains below was sequenced from the same sample in a study of blood T cell repertoires in COVID-19 (TCRdb year 2020). Libraries came from the immunoSEQ multiplex PCR assay. This is the immuneACCESS table as TCRdb keeps it, with only in-frame sequences that have V and J called. A part of the clones is gone; compared with another copy, unresolved V genes explain less than half, and the rest is unexplained. The sample table holds about 90,000 clones, of which 80% to 85% were seen once. 6.3% of the sample is in the top ten clones. Sequencing was carried out using peripheral blood. Receptor source: a man between 60 and 75 years old with acute or convalescent COVID-19.

V is TRBV6-5 and J is TRBJ1-2, with TRBD1 as a possible D gene (6 bases). CDR1 MNHEY and CDR2 SVGAGI come from the germline V gene. The V and J ends lost 2 bases and 0 bases respectively, with 13 bases between them. The CDR3 contains 16 residues. The CDR3 loop reads CASSYVMTGANYGYTF. The CDR3 coding sequence is TGTGCCAGCAGTTACGTAATGACAGGAGCTAACTATGGCTACACCTTC.

Points on this clone: Additional DNA sequences in this sample encode the identical CDR3. This sequence joins TRBV6-5 and TRBJ1-4; the match to TRBD1 covers 7 bases. Germline V lookup: CDR1 MNHEY, CDR2 SVGAGI. The CDR3 extends over 15 amino acids. V shed 4 bases, J shed 0 bases, and the junction held 2 bases outside the gene matches. This chain's CDR3 is CASSLTGATNEKLFF. The CDR3 nucleotides read TGTGCCAGCAGTTTAACAGGGGCAACTAATGAAAAACTGTTTTTT.